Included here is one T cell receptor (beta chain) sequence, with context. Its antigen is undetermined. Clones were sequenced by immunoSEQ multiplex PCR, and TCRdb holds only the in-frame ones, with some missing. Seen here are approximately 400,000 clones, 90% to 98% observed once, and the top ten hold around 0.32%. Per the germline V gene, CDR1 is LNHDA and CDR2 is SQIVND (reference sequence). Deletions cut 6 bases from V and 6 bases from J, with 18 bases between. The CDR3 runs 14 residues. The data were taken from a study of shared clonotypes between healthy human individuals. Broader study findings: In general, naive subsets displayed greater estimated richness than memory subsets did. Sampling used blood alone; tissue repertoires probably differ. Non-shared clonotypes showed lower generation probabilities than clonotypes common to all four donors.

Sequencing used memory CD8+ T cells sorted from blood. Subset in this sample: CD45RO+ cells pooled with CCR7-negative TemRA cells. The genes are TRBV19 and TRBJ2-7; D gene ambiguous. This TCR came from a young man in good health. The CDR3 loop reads CASRRAGSSGEQYF. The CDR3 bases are TGTGCCAGTAGACGGGCAGGATCTTCGGGCGAGCAGTACTTC.